A selection of T cell receptor beta chains follows, all from one sample in a study of T cell repertoires in cytomegalovirus infection. TCRdb recomputed calls from the reads with MiXCR, one row per CDR3 protein. The table has 300,000 to 450,000 distinct CDR3 sequences, 18% seen once. The sequenced material came from PBMCs. These receptors came from a human donor in good health (CMV status not recorded). Some clones in this sample may be carry-over from other donors' samples. CDR3s include the opening cysteine and the closing phenylalanine or tryptophan. D genes are given only for firm matches. Some rows mark clone size as missing; the rest say once, few, many or name a class of expanded clone.

j_call: TRBJ2-3; v_call: TRBV19; clone_size: -; d_call: -; cdr3_nt: TGTGCCACCCGGGGGGCGGGAGTTACGCAGTATTTT; cdr3_aa: CATRGAGVTQYF
j_call: TRBJ2-2; v_call: TRBV7-2; clone_size: many; d_call: -; cdr3_nt: TGTGCCAGCAGCTTAATGGCCTCTAGCGCGGACACCGGGGAGCTGTTTTTT; cdr3_aa: CASSLMASSADTGELFF
j_call: TRBJ2-5; v_call: TRBV15; clone_size: few; d_call: TRBD2; cdr3_nt: TGTGCCACCAGCAAAACTAGCGGGGGGGCTTGGGAGACCCAGTACTTC; cdr3_aa: CATSKTSGGAWETQYF
j_call: TRBJ2-3; v_call: TRBV18; clone_size: many; d_call: -; cdr3_nt: TGTGCCAGCTCAATAGGCACAGATACGCAGTATTTT; cdr3_aa: CASSIGTDTQYF
j_call: TRBJ1-1; v_call: TRBV19; clone_size: many; d_call: -; cdr3_nt: TGTGCCAGTAGTATTCCCGGGAACACTGAAGCTTTCTTT; cdr3_aa: CASSIPGNTEAFF
j_call: TRBJ2-5; v_call: TRBV5-5; clone_size: few; d_call: -; cdr3_nt: TGTGCCAGCAGTCCCCTGGGGGGGCAAAGAGAGACCCAGTACTTC; cdr3_aa: CASSPLGGQRETQYF
j_call: TRBJ1-4; v_call: TRBV20-1; clone_size: many; d_call: -; cdr3_nt: TGCAGTGCCACCCGATCCGAGAAGGAAAAACTGTTTTTT; cdr3_aa: CSATRSEKEKLFF
j_call: TRBJ1-2; v_call: TRBV12-3/TRBV12-4; clone_size: few; d_call: -; cdr3_nt: TGTGCCAGCAGTCAATACAGTGATGGGGGCTACACCTTC; cdr3_aa: CASSQYSDGGYTF
j_call: TRBJ1-1; v_call: TRBV29-1; clone_size: -; d_call: TRBD1; cdr3_nt: TGCAGCGCGGGACAGGGGGTCGACACTGAAGCTTTCTTT; cdr3_aa: CSAGQGVDTEAFF
j_call: TRBJ2-2; v_call: TRBV23-1; clone_size: -; d_call: -; cdr3_nt: TGCGCCAGCCTCCTACCCCACGGCACTCACACCGGGGAGCTGTTTTTT; cdr3_aa: CASLLPHGTHTGELFF
j_call: TRBJ2-1; v_call: TRBV12-3/TRBV12-4; clone_size: few; d_call: -; cdr3_nt: TGTGCCAGCAGTTCCTTCCCTCAGGTGTCGCAGTTCTTC; cdr3_aa: CASSSFPQVSQFF
j_call: TRBJ2-7; v_call: TRBV7-2; clone_size: many; d_call: -; cdr3_nt: TGTGCCAGCAGCCCCATGGGCAGGCGAATTCTCTACGAGCAGTACTTC; cdr3_aa: CASSPMGRRILYEQYF
j_call: TRBJ1-1; v_call: TRBV4-2; clone_size: many; d_call: -; cdr3_nt: TGTGCCAGCAGCCAAGATCTTGCAGGGATGAACACTGAAGCTTTCTTT; cdr3_aa: CASSQDLAGMNTEAFF
j_call: TRBJ2-7; v_call: TRBV6-6; clone_size: few; d_call: -; cdr3_nt: TGTGCCAGCAGTTACATGGGAGAGCAGTACTTC; cdr3_aa: CASSYMGEQYF
j_call: TRBJ2-3; v_call: TRBV7-9; clone_size: medium-sized; d_call: -; cdr3_nt: TGTGCCAGCAGCTCGACTAGATTACACACAGATACGCAGTATTTT; cdr3_aa: CASSSTRLHTDTQYF
j_call: TRBJ1-6; v_call: TRBV20-1; clone_size: -; d_call: -; cdr3_nt: TGCAGTGCTAGACAGGGCAATTCACCCCTCCACTTT; cdr3_aa: CSARQGNSPLHF
j_call: TRBJ2-1; v_call: TRBV7-2; clone_size: many; d_call: -; cdr3_nt: TGTGCCAGCAGCTTACTCGCGGGAAGTCACGGTGAGCAGTTCTTC; cdr3_aa: CASSLLAGSHGEQFF
j_call: TRBJ2-5; v_call: TRBV3-1; clone_size: -; d_call: -; cdr3_nt: TGTGCCAGCAGCGGCGATGCGTTGGAGACCCAGTACTTC; cdr3_aa: CASSGDALETQYF
j_call: TRBJ1-5; v_call: TRBV7-8; clone_size: once; d_call: -; cdr3_nt: TGTGCCAGCAGCTTACCAAGCTCGTATAGCAATCAGCCCCAGCATTTT; cdr3_aa: CASSLPSSYSNQPQHF
j_call: TRBJ1-1; v_call: TRBV20-1; clone_size: -; d_call: -; cdr3_nt: TGCAGTGCTAGAGATCGTGGAGGGTGGGTCACTGAAGCTTTCTTT; cdr3_aa: CSARDRGGWVTEAFF
j_call: TRBJ1-4; v_call: TRBV7-2; clone_size: many; d_call: -; cdr3_nt: TGTGCCAGCAGCTCGGCGCCTCACCAGCAGGGTATACATGAAAAACTGTTTTTT; cdr3_aa: CASSSAPHQQGIHEKLFF
j_call: TRBJ2-7; v_call: TRBV7-2; clone_size: few; d_call: -; cdr3_nt: TGTGCCAGCAGCTTTGCACAACAATCCTACGAGCAGTACTTC; cdr3_aa: CASSFAQQSYEQYF
j_call: TRBJ2-7; v_call: TRBV11-2; clone_size: few; d_call: -; cdr3_nt: TGTGCCAGCAGCTTAGATGGGAAGGGGGACTACGAGCAGTACTTC; cdr3_aa: CASSLDGKGDYEQYF
j_call: TRBJ1-5; v_call: TRBV27; clone_size: few; d_call: -; cdr3_nt: TGTGCCAGCAGTCTCACCGACAGGAATCAGCCCCAGCATTTT; cdr3_aa: CASSLTDRNQPQHF
j_call: TRBJ2-1; v_call: TRBV11-2; clone_size: -; d_call: TRBD2; cdr3_nt: TGTGCCAGCAGCTTACGGCGGGAGCCTAGGTTGGACAATGAGCAGTTCTTC; cdr3_aa: CASSLRREPRLDNEQFF
j_call: TRBJ2-5; v_call: TRBV7-2; clone_size: many; d_call: -; cdr3_nt: TGTGCCAGCAGCTTAGGTCCCTACCGTGAAGAGACCCAGTACTTC; cdr3_aa: CASSLGPYREETQYF
j_call: TRBJ2-3; v_call: TRBV15; clone_size: -; d_call: -; cdr3_nt: TGTGCCACCAGCTTACGGAAGGACCCCTCTAGCACAGATACGCAGTATTTT; cdr3_aa: CATSLRKDPSSTDTQYF
j_call: TRBJ1-6; v_call: TRBV7-9; clone_size: few; d_call: -; cdr3_nt: TGTGCCAGCAGTACTACTTCCCCGGACGAGTCACCCCTCCACTTT; cdr3_aa: CASSTTSPDESPLHF
j_call: TRBJ2-3; v_call: TRBV20-1; clone_size: -; d_call: -; cdr3_nt: TGCAGTGCCTCCAGCAGGGCTAGCGCAGATACGCAGTATTTT; cdr3_aa: CSASSRASADTQYF
j_call: TRBJ1-5; v_call: TRBV20-1; clone_size: few; d_call: TRBD1; cdr3_nt: TGCAGTGCTACTTCAGGACAGGAAATTAGCAATCAGCCCCAGCATTTT; cdr3_aa: CSATSGQEISNQPQHF
j_call: TRBJ2-7; v_call: TRBV20-1; clone_size: many; d_call: -; cdr3_nt: TGCAGTGCTAGCCCTTCCTACGAGCAGTACTTC; cdr3_aa: CSASPSYEQYF
j_call: TRBJ2-5; v_call: TRBV29-1; clone_size: many; d_call: -; cdr3_nt: TGCAGCGCAAGGGTCTTGCAAGAGACCCAGTACTTC; cdr3_aa: CSARVLQETQYF
j_call: TRBJ1-1; v_call: TRBV7-2; clone_size: -; d_call: -; cdr3_nt: TGTGCCACCCGTCCCCCTGAAGCTTTCTTT; cdr3_aa: CATRPPEAFF
j_call: TRBJ2-1; v_call: TRBV10-3; clone_size: few; d_call: TRBD2; cdr3_nt: TGTGCCATCAGTGGGGGACTAGCGGGGGAGCACAATGAGCAGTTCTTC; cdr3_aa: CAISGGLAGEHNEQFF